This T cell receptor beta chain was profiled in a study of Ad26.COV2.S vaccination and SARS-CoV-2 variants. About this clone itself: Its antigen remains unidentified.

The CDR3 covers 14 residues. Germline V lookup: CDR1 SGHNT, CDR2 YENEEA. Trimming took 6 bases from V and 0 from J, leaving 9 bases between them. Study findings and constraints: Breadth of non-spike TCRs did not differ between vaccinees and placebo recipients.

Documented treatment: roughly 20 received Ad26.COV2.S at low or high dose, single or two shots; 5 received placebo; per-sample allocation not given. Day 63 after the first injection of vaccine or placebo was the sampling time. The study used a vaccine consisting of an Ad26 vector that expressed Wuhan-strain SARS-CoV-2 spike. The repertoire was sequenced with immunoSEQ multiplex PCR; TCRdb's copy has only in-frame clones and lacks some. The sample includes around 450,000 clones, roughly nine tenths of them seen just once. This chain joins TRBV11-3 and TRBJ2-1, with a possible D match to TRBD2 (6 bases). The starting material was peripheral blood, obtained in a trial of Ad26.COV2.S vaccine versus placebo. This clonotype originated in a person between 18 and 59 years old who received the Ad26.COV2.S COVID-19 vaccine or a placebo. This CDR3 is CASSRGYSYNEQFF. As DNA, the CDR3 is TGTGCCAGCAGTCGGGGGTACTCCTACAATGAGCAGTTCTTC. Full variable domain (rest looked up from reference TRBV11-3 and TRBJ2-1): EAGVVQSPRYKIIEKKQPVAFWCNPISGHNTLYWYLQNLGQGPELLIRYENEEAVDDSQLPKDRFSAERLKGVDSTLKIQPAELGDSAVYLCASSRGYSYNEQFFGPGTRLTVL.